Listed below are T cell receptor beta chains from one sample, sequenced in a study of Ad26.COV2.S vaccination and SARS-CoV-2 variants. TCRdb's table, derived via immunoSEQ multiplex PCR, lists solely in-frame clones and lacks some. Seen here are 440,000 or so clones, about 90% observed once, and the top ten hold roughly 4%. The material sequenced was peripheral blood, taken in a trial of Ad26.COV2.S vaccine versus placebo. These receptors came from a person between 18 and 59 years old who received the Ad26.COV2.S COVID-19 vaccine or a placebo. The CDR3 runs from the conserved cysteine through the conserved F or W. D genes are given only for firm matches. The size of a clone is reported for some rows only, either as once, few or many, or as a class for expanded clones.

CDR3: CASSQKITRGQETQYF; DNA: TGCGCCAGCAGCCAAAAGATAACGAGGGGCCAAGAGACCCAGTACTTC; J: TRBJ2-5; D: NA; size: NA; V: TRBV4-1
CDR3: CASRGTGMIGNQPQHF; DNA: TGTGCCAGCAGAGGGACTGGGATGATCGGCAATCAGCCCCAGCATTTT; J: TRBJ1-5; D: NA; size: NA; V: TRBV2
CDR3: CASSLGQTGRPVF; DNA: TGTGCCAGCAGCTTAGGGCAGACAGGCCGGCCCGTCTTT; J: TRBJ1-1; D: NA; size: once; V: TRBV7-3
CDR3: CASSYSRGLDEQYF; DNA: TGTGCCAGCAGTTACTCTCGGGGGCTGGACGAGCAGTACTTC; J: TRBJ2-7; D: NA; size: NA; V: TRBV6-5
CDR3: CASSAPFAGAGETQYF; DNA: TGTGCCAGCAGTGCCCCCTTTGCGGGAGCGGGAGAGACCCAGTACTTC; J: TRBJ2-5; D: TRBD2; size: NA; V: TRBV2
CDR3: CASSLLSAGKEQYF; DNA: TGTGCCAGCAGCTTATTGTCCGCAGGGAAGGAACAGTACTTC; J: TRBJ2-7; D: NA; size: NA; V: TRBV7-8
CDR3: CASSLDASSTDTQYF; DNA: TGTGCCAGCAGCTTAGATGCATCTAGCACAGATACGCAGTATTTT; J: TRBJ2-3; D: NA; size: NA; V: TRBV11-1
CDR3: CASSRTGEAHGYTF; DNA: TGTGCCAGCAGCAGGACAGGGGAGGCCCATGGCTACACCTTC; J: TRBJ1-2; D: TRBD1; size: once; V: TRBV5-4
CDR3: CASSMLGQGSYEQYF; DNA: TGTGCCAGTAGTATGCTGGGACAGGGATCCTACGAGCAGTACTTC; J: TRBJ2-7; D: TRBD1; size: NA; V: TRBV19
CDR3: CASSVDSNQPQHF; DNA: TGTGCCAGCAGCGTTGATAGCAATCAGCCCCAGCATTTT; J: TRBJ1-5; D: NA; size: once; V: TRBV5-5
CDR3: CASSEQGADTQYF; DNA: TGTGCCAGCAGTGAGCAGGGGGCAGATACGCAGTATTTT; J: TRBJ2-3; D: TRBD1; size: NA; V: TRBV6-4
CDR3: CASSWTPGQGNRETQYF; DNA: TGTGCCAGCAGTTGGACGCCGGGACAGGGGAACCGAGAGACCCAGTACTTC; J: TRBJ2-5; D: TRBD1; size: NA; V: TRBV28
CDR3: CSTSGLDIPDTEAFF; DNA: TGCAGCACTAGTGGTTTGGACATTCCAGACACTGAAGCTTTCTTT; J: TRBJ1-1; D: NA; size: NA; V: TRBV20-1